The clone carrying this T cell receptor beta chain was detected a few times. After removal of 0 bases from V and 4 bases from J, the junction contained 10 bases not matched to a gene. From germline, CDR1 is DFQATT and CDR2 SNEGSKA (reference sequence). The CDR3 sequence is 17 residues long. The sample is drawn from a study of T-cell reconstitution after alpha-beta-depleted transplantation in children. Unique molecular identifiers were used to barcode this TCRbeta library. TCRdb itself ran the PCR reads through MiXCR, one entry per CDR3 protein. The sample lists some 590,000 distinct CDR3 sequences; over 9.5% were seen once.

The gene calls are TRBV20-1 and TRBJ1-1; 11 bases agree with TRBD1. The receptor comes from a human donor who donated a stem cell graft to a child with acute myeloid leukemia. The specimen comprised PBMCs from the stem cell graft donor, sampled from the stem cell graft. CDR3 nucleotides: TGCAGTGCTAGAGATCCATGGACAGGGGGCGGGAGCACTGAAGCTTTCTTT. Translation: CSARDPWTGGGSTEAFF.